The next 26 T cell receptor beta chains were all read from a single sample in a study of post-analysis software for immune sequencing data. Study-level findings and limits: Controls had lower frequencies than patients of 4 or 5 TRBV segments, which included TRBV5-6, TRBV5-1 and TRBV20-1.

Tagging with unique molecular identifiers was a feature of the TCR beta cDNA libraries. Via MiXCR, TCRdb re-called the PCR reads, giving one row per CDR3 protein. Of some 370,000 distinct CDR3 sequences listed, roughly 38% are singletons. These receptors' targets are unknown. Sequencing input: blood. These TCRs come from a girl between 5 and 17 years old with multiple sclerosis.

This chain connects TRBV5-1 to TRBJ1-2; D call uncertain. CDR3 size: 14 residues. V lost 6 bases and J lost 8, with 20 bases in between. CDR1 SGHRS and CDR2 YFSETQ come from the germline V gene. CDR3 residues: CASTDGSPGLGYTF. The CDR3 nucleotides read TGCGCCAGCACGGACGGCTCCCCCGGCCTGGGCTACACCTTC. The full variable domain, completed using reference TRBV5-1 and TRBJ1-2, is KAGVTQTPRYLIKTRGQQVTLSCSPISGHRSVSWYQQTPGQGLQFLFEYFSETQRNKGNFPGRFSGRQFSNSRSEMNVSTLELGDSALYLCASTDGSPGLGYTFGSGTRLTVV.

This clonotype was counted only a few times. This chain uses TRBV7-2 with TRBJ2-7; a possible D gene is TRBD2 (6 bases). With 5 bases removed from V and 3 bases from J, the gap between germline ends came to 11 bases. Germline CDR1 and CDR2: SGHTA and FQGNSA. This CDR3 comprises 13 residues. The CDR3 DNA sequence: TGTGCCAGCAGCCCCGCGGGGTTCTACGAGCAGTACTTC. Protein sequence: CASSPAGFYEQYF.

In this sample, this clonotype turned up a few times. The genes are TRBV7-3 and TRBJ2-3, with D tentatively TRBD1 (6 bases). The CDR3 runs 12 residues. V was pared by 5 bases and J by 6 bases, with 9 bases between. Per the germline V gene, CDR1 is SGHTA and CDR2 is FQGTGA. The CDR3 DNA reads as TGTGCCAGCAGCCCCAGGGGTGATACGCAGTATTTT. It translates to CASSPRGDTQYF.

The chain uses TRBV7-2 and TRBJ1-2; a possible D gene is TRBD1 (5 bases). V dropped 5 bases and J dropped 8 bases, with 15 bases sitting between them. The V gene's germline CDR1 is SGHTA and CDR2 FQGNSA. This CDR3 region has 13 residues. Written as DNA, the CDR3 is TGTGCCAGCAGCCGGGACGGAACCCTCGGCTACACCTTC. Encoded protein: CASSRDGTLGYTF.

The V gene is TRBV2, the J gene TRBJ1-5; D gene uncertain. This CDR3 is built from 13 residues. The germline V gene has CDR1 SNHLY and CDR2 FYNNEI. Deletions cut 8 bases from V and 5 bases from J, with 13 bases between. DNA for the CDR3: TGTGCCAGCGAAGGTCTACGGGATCAGCCCCAGCATTTT. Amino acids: CASEGLRDQPQHF. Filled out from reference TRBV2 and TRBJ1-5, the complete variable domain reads EPEVTQTPSHQVTQMGQEVILRCVPISNHLYFYWYRQILGQKVEFLVSFYNNEISEKSEIFDDQFSVERPDGSNFTLKIRSTKLEDSAMYFCASEGLRDQPQHFGDGTRLSIL.

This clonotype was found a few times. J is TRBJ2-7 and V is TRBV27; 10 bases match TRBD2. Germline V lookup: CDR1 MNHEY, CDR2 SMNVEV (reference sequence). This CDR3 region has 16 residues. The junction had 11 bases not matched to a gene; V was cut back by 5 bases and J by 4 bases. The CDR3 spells CASSPFQRGGLYEQYF. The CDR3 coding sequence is TGTGCCAGCAGTCCCTTTCAGCGGGGGGGCCTATACGAGCAGTACTTC.

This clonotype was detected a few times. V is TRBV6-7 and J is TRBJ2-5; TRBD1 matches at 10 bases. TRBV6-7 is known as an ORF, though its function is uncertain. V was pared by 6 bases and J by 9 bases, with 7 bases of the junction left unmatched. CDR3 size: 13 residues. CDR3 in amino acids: CASSQGQGEAQYF. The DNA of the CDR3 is TGTGCCAGCAGCCAAGGACAGGGGGAGGCCCAGTACTTC.

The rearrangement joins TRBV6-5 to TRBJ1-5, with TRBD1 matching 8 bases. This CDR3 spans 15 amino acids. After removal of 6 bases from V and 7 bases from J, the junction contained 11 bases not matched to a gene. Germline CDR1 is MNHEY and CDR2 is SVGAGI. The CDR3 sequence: CASSPLGQGGQPQHF. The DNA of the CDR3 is TGTGCCAGCAGCCCCCTCGGACAGGGCGGACAGCCCCAGCATTTT.

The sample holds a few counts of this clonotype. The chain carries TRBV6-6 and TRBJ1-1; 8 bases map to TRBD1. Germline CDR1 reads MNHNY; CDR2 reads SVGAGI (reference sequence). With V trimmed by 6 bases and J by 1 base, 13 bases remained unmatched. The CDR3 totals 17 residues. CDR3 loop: CASSPGQVIGKNTEAFF. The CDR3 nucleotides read TGTGCCAGCAGCCCGGGACAGGTGATAGGGAAGAACACTGAAGCTTTCTTT.

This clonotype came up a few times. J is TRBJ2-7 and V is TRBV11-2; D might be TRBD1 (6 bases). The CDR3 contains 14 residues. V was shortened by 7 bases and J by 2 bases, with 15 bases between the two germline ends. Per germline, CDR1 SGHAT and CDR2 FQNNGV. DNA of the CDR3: TGTGCCAGCACCAACCCGACAGGCACCTACGAGCAGTACTTC. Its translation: CASTNPTGTYEQYF.

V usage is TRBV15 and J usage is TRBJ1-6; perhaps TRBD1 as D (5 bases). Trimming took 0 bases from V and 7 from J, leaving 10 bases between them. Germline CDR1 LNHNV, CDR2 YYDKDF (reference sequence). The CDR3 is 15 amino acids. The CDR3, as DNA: TGTGCCACCAGCAGAGACTGGGGGGGAAATTCACCCCTCCACTTT. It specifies CATSRDWGGNSPLHF.

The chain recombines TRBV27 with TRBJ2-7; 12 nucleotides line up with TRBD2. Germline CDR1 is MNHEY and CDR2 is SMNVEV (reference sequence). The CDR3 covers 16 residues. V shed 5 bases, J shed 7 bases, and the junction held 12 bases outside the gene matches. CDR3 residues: CASSAASGGAYNEQYF. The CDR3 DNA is TGTGCCAGCAGTGCCGCTAGCGGGGGGGCCTACAATGAGCAGTACTTC.

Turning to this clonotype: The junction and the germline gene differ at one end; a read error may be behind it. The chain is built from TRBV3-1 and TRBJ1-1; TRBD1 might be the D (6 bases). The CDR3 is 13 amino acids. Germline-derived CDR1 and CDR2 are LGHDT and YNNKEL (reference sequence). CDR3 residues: CASSQVGGTEAFF. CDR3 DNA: TGCGCCAGCAGCCAAGTAGGGGGCACTGAAGCTTTCTTT. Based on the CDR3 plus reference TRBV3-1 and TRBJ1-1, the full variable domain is DTAVSQTPKYLVTQMGNDKSIKCEQNLGHDTMYWYKQDSKKFLKIMFSYNNKELIINETVPNRFSPKSPDKAHLNLHINSLELGDSAVYFCASSQVGGTEAFFGQGTRLTVV.

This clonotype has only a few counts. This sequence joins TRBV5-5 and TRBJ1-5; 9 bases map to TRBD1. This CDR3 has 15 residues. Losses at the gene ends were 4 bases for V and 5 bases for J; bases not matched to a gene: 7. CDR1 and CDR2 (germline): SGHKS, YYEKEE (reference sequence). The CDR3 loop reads CASSRTTGGYQPQHF. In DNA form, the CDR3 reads TGTGCCAGCAGCCGAACAACAGGGGGCTATCAGCCCCAGCATTTT.

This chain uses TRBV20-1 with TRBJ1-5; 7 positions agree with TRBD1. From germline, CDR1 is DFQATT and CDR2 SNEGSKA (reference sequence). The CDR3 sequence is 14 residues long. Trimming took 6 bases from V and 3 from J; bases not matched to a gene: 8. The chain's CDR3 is CSATRTGNNQPQHF. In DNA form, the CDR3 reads TGCAGTGCGACCCGGACAGGTAACAATCAGCCCCAGCATTTT.

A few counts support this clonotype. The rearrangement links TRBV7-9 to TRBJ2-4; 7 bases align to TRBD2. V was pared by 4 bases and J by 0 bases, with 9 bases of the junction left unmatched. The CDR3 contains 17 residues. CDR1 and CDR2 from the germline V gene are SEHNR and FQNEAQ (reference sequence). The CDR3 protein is CASSSLGEGPAKNIQYF. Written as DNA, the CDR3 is TGTGCCAGCAGCTCCCTCGGGGAGGGTCCAGCCAAAAACATTCAGTACTTC.

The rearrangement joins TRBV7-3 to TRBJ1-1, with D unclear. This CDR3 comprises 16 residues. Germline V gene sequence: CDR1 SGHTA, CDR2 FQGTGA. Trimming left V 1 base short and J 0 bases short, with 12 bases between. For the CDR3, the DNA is TGTGCCAGCAGCTTAAAGGGTCCGATCATGAACACTGAAGCTTTCTTT. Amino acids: CASSLKGPIMNTEAFF.

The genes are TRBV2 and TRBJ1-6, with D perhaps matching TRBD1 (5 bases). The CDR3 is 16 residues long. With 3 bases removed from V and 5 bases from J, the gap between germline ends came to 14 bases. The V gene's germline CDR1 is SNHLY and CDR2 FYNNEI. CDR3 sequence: CASSDSRQWNNSPLHF. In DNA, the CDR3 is TGTGCCAGCAGTGATTCAAGACAGTGGAATAATTCACCCCTCCACTTT. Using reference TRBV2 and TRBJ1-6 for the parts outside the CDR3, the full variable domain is EPEVTQTPSHQVTQMGQEVILRCVPISNHLYFYWYRQILGQKVEFLVSFYNNEISEKSEIFDDQFSVERPDGSNFTLKIRSTKLEDSAMYFCASSDSRQWNNSPLHFGNGTRLTVT.

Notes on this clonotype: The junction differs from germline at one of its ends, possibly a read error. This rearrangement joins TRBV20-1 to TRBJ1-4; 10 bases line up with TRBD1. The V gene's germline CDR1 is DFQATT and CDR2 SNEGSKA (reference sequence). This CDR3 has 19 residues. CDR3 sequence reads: CSARDIRDRGSATNEKLYF. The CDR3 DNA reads TGCAGTGCTAGAGATATCCGGGACAGGGGTTCGGCGACTAATGAAAAACTGTATTTT.

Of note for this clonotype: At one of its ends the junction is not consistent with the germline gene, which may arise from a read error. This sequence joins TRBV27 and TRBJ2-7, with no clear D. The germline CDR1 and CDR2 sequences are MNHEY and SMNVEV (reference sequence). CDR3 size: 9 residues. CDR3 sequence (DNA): TGTGCCAGCGGCTACGAGCGGTACTTC. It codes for CASGYERYF.

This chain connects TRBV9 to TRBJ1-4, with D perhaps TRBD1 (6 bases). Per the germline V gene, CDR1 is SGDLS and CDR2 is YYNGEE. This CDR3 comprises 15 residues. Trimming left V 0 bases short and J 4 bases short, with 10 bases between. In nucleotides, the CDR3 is TGTGCCAGCAGCGTAGGGGGGGCGGATAATGAAAAACTGTTTTTT. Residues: CASSVGGADNEKLFF. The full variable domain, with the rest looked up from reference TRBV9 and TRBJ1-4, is DSGVTQTPKHLITATGQRVTLRCSPRSGDLSVYWYQQSLDQGLQFLIQYYNGEERAKGNILERFSAQQFPDLHSELNLSSLELGDSALYFCASSVGGADNEKLFFGSGTQLSVL.

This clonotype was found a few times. DNA for the CDR3: TGTGCCAGCAGCTTCGGAGGGACAGCCAATTACGAGCAGTACTTC. Its translation is CASSFGGTANYEQYF. The V gene is TRBV7-8, the J gene TRBJ2-7; D perhaps matches TRBD1 (7 bases). The CDR3 length is 15 residues. Per germline, CDR1 SGHVS and CDR2 FQNEAQ. Trimming stripped 3 bases from V and 4 bases from J, with 16 bases between.

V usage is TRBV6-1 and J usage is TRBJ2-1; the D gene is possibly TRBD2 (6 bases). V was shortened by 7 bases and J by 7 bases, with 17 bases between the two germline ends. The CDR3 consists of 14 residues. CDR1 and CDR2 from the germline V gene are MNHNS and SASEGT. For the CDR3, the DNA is TGTGCCAGCACCGAACGGGGACTGAAAAATGAGCAGTTCTTC. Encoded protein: CASTERGLKNEQFF.

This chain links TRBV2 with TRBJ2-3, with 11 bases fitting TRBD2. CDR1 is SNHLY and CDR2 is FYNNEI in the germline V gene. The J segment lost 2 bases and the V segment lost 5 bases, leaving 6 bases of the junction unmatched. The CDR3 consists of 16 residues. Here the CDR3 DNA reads TGTGCCAGCAGTCTAGCGGGGGGTTTTTTCACAGATACGCAGTATTTT. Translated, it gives CASSLAGGFFTDTQYF.

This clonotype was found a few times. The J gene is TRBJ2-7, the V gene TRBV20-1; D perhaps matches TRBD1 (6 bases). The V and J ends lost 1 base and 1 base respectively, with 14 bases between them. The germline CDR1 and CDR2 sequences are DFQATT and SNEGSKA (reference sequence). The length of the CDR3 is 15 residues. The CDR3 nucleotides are TGCAGTGCTAGAGCAGGGGAGCGCGTATCCTACGAGCAGTACTTC. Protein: CSARAGERVSYEQYF.

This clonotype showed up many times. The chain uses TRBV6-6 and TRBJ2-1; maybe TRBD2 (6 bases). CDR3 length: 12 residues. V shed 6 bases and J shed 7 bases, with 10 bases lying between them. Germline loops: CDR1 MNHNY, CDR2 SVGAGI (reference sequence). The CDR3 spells CASRRGGNEQFF. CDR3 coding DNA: TGTGCCAGCAGAAGAGGAGGGAATGAGCAGTTCTTC.